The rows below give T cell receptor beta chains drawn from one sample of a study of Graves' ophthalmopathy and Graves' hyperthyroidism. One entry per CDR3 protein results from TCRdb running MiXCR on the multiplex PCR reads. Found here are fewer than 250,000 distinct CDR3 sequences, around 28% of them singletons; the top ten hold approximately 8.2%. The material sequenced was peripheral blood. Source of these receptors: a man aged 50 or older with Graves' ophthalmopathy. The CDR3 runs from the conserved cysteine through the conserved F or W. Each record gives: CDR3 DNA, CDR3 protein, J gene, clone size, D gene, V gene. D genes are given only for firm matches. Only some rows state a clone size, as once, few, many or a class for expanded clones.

DNA: TGTGCCAGCAGTTTAGCCCTTGTCGGTTCCTACTCTGGGGCCAACGTCCTGACTTTC; CDR3: CASSLALVGSYSGANVLTF; J: TRBJ2-6; size: many; D: -; V: TRBV28
DNA: TGTGCCAGCAGTTTGCTTGGACTAGCGGGAGGAGAGCAGTACTTC; CDR3: CASSLLGLAGGEQYF; J: TRBJ2-7; size: many; D: TRBD2; V: TRBV27
DNA: TGTGCCAGCAGCCAAGATAATTGGGGTTCCCGCTCCTACGAGCAGTACTTC; CDR3: CASSQDNWGSRSYEQYF; J: TRBJ2-7; size: many; D: -; V: TRBV3-1
DNA: TGTGCCAGCAGTTCCCAGGGTGTTGGTGGCTACACCTTC; CDR3: CASSSQGVGGYTF; J: TRBJ1-2; size: -; D: -; V: TRBV6-5
DNA: TGTGCCAGCAGTCCCCGAAGCACCGGGGAGCTGTTTTTT; CDR3: CASSPRSTGELFF; J: TRBJ2-2; size: -; D: -; V: TRBV27
DNA: TGCAGCGTTGTAAGAGAAGGAGAGACCCAGTACTTC; CDR3: CSVVREGETQYF; J: TRBJ2-5; size: many; D: -; V: TRBV29-1
DNA: TGTGCCAGCAGCCAAGAACCCGGGGAGCTGTTTTTT; CDR3: CASSQEPGELFF; J: TRBJ2-2; size: -; D: -; V: TRBV3-1
DNA: TGTGCCAGCAGTCCCGCCGGACTACCGTACTACGAGCAGTACTTC; CDR3: CASSPAGLPYYEQYF; J: TRBJ2-7; size: once; D: -; V: TRBV6-1
DNA: TGTGCCAGCAGTTTAGGTGGCTCTGGAGGATCACCCCTCCACTTT; CDR3: CASSLGGSGGSPLHF; J: TRBJ1-6; size: -; D: -; V: TRBV12-3/TRBV12-4
DNA: TGTGCCAGCAGCGGATCGGTGGGGGGCTACACCTTC; CDR3: CASSGSVGGYTF; J: TRBJ1-2; size: many; D: -; V: TRBV9
DNA: TGCAGCGTCTCTCCGAGCGGGAGCCCCTACGAGCAGTACTTC; CDR3: CSVSPSGSPYEQYF; J: TRBJ2-7; size: many; D: TRBD2; V: TRBV29-1
DNA: TGCGCCAGCAGCTTGTTGGGATTCTCCTATAATTCACCCCTCCACTTT; CDR3: CASSLLGFSYNSPLHF; J: TRBJ1-6; size: -; D: -; V: TRBV5-1
DNA: TGTGCCAGCAGTTTTCGTGATTCTAGGGGCTACACCTTC; CDR3: CASSFRDSRGYTF; J: TRBJ1-2; size: many; D: -; V: TRBV28
DNA: TGCAGCGTACGGGACCCGGGCTATGGCTACACCTTC; CDR3: CSVRDPGYGYTF; J: TRBJ1-2; size: many; D: -; V: TRBV20-1
DNA: TGTGCCTGGAGGGCGGGGACCGCCTACACTGAAGCTTTCTTT; CDR3: CAWRAGTAYTEAFF; J: TRBJ1-1; size: -; D: -; V: TRBV30
DNA: TGTGCCAGCAGTTACTCGTCCAGCGGTCACTATGGCTACACCTTC; CDR3: CASSYSSSGHYGYTF; J: TRBJ1-2; size: many; D: -; V: TRBV6-5
DNA: TGTGCCAGCAGGGAAGGGAACGCCCGGGCTGGGGAGCTGTTTTTT; CDR3: CASREGNARAGELFF; J: TRBJ2-2; size: many; D: -; V: TRBV2
DNA: TGTGCCAGCAGCCCAGACAGGGGCGAGCAGTACTTC; CDR3: CASSPDRGEQYF; J: TRBJ2-7; size: many; D: TRBD1; V: TRBV7-9
DNA: TGTGCCAGCAGTTTACAGGGTTATGACACCGGGGAGCTGTTTTTT; CDR3: CASSLQGYDTGELFF; J: TRBJ2-2; size: many; D: -; V: TRBV12-3/TRBV12-4
DNA: TGTGCCAGCACCGAATACAGGGATCGGGAGACCCAGTACTTC; CDR3: CASTEYRDRETQYF; J: TRBJ2-5; size: -; D: -; V: TRBV6-1
DNA: TGTGCCAGCAGCCCAGATACCTTGACAGGGGGTCGAGCCAAAAACATTCAGTACTTC; CDR3: CASSPDTLTGGRAKNIQYF; J: TRBJ2-4; size: -; D: TRBD1; V: TRBV7-8
DNA: TGCAGTGCTTCACCGGGACAGGGGGCAAGCGAGCAGTACTTC; CDR3: CSASPGQGASEQYF; J: TRBJ2-7; size: many; D: TRBD1; V: TRBV20-1
DNA: TGTGCCAGCAGCAACCGGGACAGGGCAATCGAGCAGTACTTC; CDR3: CASSNRDRAIEQYF; J: TRBJ2-7; size: -; D: TRBD1; V: TRBV12-3/TRBV12-4
DNA: TGTGCCACGGGTCGCGAACGTGGCTACACCTTC; CDR3: CATGRERGYTF; J: TRBJ1-2; size: few; D: -; V: TRBV12-3/TRBV12-4
DNA: TGTGCCAGCAGCCTCGGTTGGCAAGAGACCCAGTACTTC; CDR3: CASSLGWQETQYF; J: TRBJ2-5; size: many; D: -; V: TRBV7-2
DNA: TGTGCCAGCAGGGGGTGGCGGCGGAACACCGGGGAGCTGTTTTTT; CDR3: CASRGWRRNTGELFF; J: TRBJ2-2; size: many; D: -; V: TRBV6-5
DNA: TGTGCCAGCAGTCGAAGCGGGGGTAGATACGAGCAGTACTTC; CDR3: CASSRSGGRYEQYF; J: TRBJ2-7; size: many; D: TRBD2; V: TRBV6-2/TRBV6-3
DNA: TGTGCCAGCAGCCGTCAGCCCAACACCGGGGAGCTGTTTTTT; CDR3: CASSRQPNTGELFF; J: TRBJ2-2; size: many; D: -; V: TRBV7-2
DNA: TGCGCCAGCAGCCACGACTCCCGCGAGCAGTACTTC; CDR3: CASSHDSREQYF; J: TRBJ2-7; size: -; D: -; V: TRBV4-1
DNA: TGTGCCAGCAGCTTGCTCGACAGGAAGATCTACAATCAGCCCCAGCATTTT; CDR3: CASSLLDRKIYNQPQHF; J: TRBJ1-5; size: -; D: -; V: TRBV6-2/TRBV6-3
DNA: TGTGCCAGCTCACCAGGCCGGGGGACCAATTCACCCCTCCACTTT; CDR3: CASSPGRGTNSPLHF; J: TRBJ1-6; size: many; D: -; V: TRBV18
DNA: TGTGCCAGCAGCTCCCTGGGGGAAACAGCTTTCTTT; CDR3: CASSSLGETAFF; J: TRBJ1-1; size: many; D: -; V: TRBV7-2
DNA: TGCAGCGTGGGGGGGCGCGGGGACACCGGGGAGCTGTTTTTT; CDR3: CSVGGRGDTGELFF; J: TRBJ2-2; size: many; D: -; V: TRBV29-1
DNA: TGTGCCAGCAGCTTAGAAGCAGGCTCTCAAGAGACCCAGTACTTC; CDR3: CASSLEAGSQETQYF; J: TRBJ2-5; size: many; D: -; V: TRBV11-2
DNA: TGTGCCAGCAGCTTAGCAAAGGACTGGCGAACTCACGAGCAGTACTTC; CDR3: CASSLAKDWRTHEQYF; J: TRBJ2-7; size: -; D: -; V: TRBV7-2
DNA: TGTGCCAGCAGCCAAGACAGCGGGGGAAGCGTTCAAGAGACCCAGTACTTC; CDR3: CASSQDSGGSVQETQYF; J: TRBJ2-5; size: many; D: TRBD2; V: TRBV4-2
DNA: TGTGCCATCAGTGAGTCCGACTCAGGGGAGCAGTACTTC; CDR3: CAISESDSGEQYF; J: TRBJ2-7; size: many; D: -; V: TRBV10-3
DNA: TGTGCCAGCAGTTTTTCTACGGGGGCCTACGAGCAGTACTTC; CDR3: CASSFSTGAYEQYF; J: TRBJ2-7; size: many; D: -; V: TRBV12-3/TRBV12-4
DNA: TGTGCCAGCAGCCAAGGACAGGGGGCTCGGGATACGCAGTATTTT; CDR3: CASSQGQGARDTQYF; J: TRBJ2-3; size: many; D: TRBD1; V: TRBV4-2
DNA: TGCAGTGCTAGAGATCCCCTTGTGGGGGGAGCGGGGGAGACCCAGTACTTC; CDR3: CSARDPLVGGAGETQYF; J: TRBJ2-5; size: many; D: TRBD2; V: TRBV20-1
DNA: TGTGCCAGCAGTGATATGAACGCCCAGCATTTT; CDR3: CASSDMNAQHF; J: TRBJ1-5; size: -; D: -; V: TRBV6-2/TRBV6-3
DNA: TGCGCCTCCGGCCCGGAAGAATCCTATAATTCACCCCTCCACTTT; CDR3: CASGPEESYNSPLHF; J: TRBJ1-6; size: many; D: -; V: TRBV4-1
DNA: TGCAGTGCTAGAGGGATGGCCAGTGGGGTGGAGCTAGAGGCCAAAAACATTCAGTACTTC; CDR3: CSARGMASGVELEAKNIQYF; J: TRBJ2-4; size: many; D: -; V: TRBV20-1
DNA: TGCAGCGCAGTCTCTTCCGGGAGGACGAGCTCCTACGAGCAGTACTTC; CDR3: CSAVSSGRTSSYEQYF; J: TRBJ2-7; size: many; D: TRBD2; V: TRBV29-1
DNA: TGTGCCAGCAGTTTATCGGGACAGGTCTTTGCGTTGGCTGGCTACACCTTC; CDR3: CASSLSGQVFALAGYTF; J: TRBJ1-2; size: -; D: TRBD1; V: TRBV27
DNA: TGTGCCAGCAGCTTCCCCCAGACTACTCAAGAGACCCAGTACTTC; CDR3: CASSFPQTTQETQYF; J: TRBJ2-5; size: -; D: -; V: TRBV7-9
DNA: TGCGCCAGCACCCCCCGGGGACTACCCCCCGGGGAGCTGTTTTTT; CDR3: CASTPRGLPPGELFF; J: TRBJ2-2; size: many; D: TRBD2; V: TRBV5-1
DNA: TGTGCCAGCAGCTCCACAAGCCATGGCTACACCTTC; CDR3: CASSSTSHGYTF; J: TRBJ1-2; size: -; D: -; V: TRBV6-1
DNA: TGTGCCAGCAGTTTGGACAGTTCCCAAGAGACCCAGTACTTC; CDR3: CASSLDSSQETQYF; J: TRBJ2-5; size: many; D: -; V: TRBV28
DNA: TGCAGTGCTAGTAACGGGGACAGGTTGGGCTCTGGAAACACCATATATTTT; CDR3: CSASNGDRLGSGNTIYF; J: TRBJ1-3; size: -; D: TRBD1; V: TRBV20-1
DNA: TGTGCCTGGAGTAACGGGAGGACTGAAGCTTTCTTT; CDR3: CAWSNGRTEAFF; J: TRBJ1-1; size: many; D: -; V: TRBV30